This T cell receptor beta chain emerged from a study of T cells in Graves' hyperthyroidism and ophthalmopathy. This clonotype appeared a few times. The antigen is not known. The CDR3 extends over 14 amino acids. Germline V CDR1 and CDR2: MNHEY, SMNVEV (reference sequence). V was clipped by 9 bases and J by 0 bases, with 14 bases between them. Whole-study findings and limits: Stable hyperthyroidism was separated from ophthalmopathy by a model based on 13 V-J features.

Each person with ophthalmopathy scored at least 3 on the Clinical Activity Score, reached NOSPECS grade 4 or higher, and had been ill under 3 months. Diagnosing involved the use of clinical symptoms, serum thyroxine and TRAb, thyroid ultrasound and orbital computed tomography. Using approximately 10 ml of fresh peripheral blood, PBMCs were prepared. Amplification targeted TCR beta CDR3 regions from RNA transcripts. A first-round RT-PCR of the TCR CDR3 used the HTBI primer set. TCRdb reprocessed the multiplex PCR reads with MiXCR, giving one entry per CDR3 protein. The data contain 560,000 or so distinct CDR3 sequences, nearly 20% of them singletons.

The specimen sequenced was blood. The clonotype originates from a man aged 35-49 years with Graves' ophthalmopathy. This chain uses TRBV27 with TRBJ1-2; tentatively, D is TRBD1 (6 bases). CDR3 in DNA: TGTGCCAGTTCCCGGGGGGCAGCTAACTATGGCTACACCTTC. It codes for CASSRGAANYGYTF.